This is a list of T cell receptor beta chains from one sample in a study of blood T cell repertoires in COVID-19. Data came from immunoSEQ multiplex PCR; TCRdb stores just in-frame clones and leaves some out. The repertoire holds about 280,000 clones, with about 85% as singletons. Material: peripheral blood. These receptor sequences come from a human donor in a cohort sampled during active COVID-19. CDR3s include the opening cysteine and the closing phenylalanine or tryptophan. D genes are given only for firm matches. Some rows mark clone size as missing; the rest say once, few, many or name a class of expanded clone.

>TRBD1|TRBV18|-|15|TRBJ2-7
CASSSTGTEGHEQYF
TGTGCCAGCTCATCCACCGGGACAGAAGGCCACGAGCAGTACTTC
>-|TRBV5-8|-|11|TRBJ1-5
CASSYGGPQHF
TGTGCCAGCAGCTACGGCGGGCCCCAGCATTTT
>TRBD2|TRBV7-6|once|18|TRBJ2-6
CASSLKRGEYSGANVLTF
TGTGCCAGCAGCCTAAAGCGGGGGGAATACTCTGGGGCCAACGTCCTGACTTTC
>-|TRBV7-2|few|17|TRBJ2-2
CASSLVLQASNTGELFF
TGTGCCAGCAGCTTAGTGCTGCAGGCTTCTAACACCGGGGAGCTGTTTTTT
>TRBD1|TRBV5-1|-|14|TRBJ2-1
CASSLGTGGNEQFF
TGCGCCAGCAGCTTGGGGACAGGGGGCAATGAGCAGTTCTTC
>-|TRBV5-1|-|15|TRBJ1-3
CASSTTGSSGNTIYF
TGCGCCAGCAGCACCACAGGGAGCTCTGGAAACACCATATATTTT
>-|TRBV5-1|few|15|TRBJ2-7
CASSLDPSLGGEQYF
TGCGCCAGCAGCTTGGATCCCTCACTGGGGGGCGAGCAGTACTTC
>-|TRBV5-1|-|13|TRBJ2-5
CASSLFPGETQYF
TGCGCCAGCAGCTTATTTCCGGGGGAGACCCAGTACTTC
>TRBD2|TRBV5-1|-|15|TRBJ2-3
CASSLGLARADTQYF
TGCGCCAGCAGCTTGGGACTAGCGAGAGCAGATACGCAGTATTTT
>TRBD1|TRBV28|-|15|TRBJ2-7
CASSSQPGQAYEQYF
TGTGCCAGCAGTTCCCAACCAGGACAGGCCTACGAGCAGTACTTC
>-|TRBV27|-|12|TRBJ2-3
CASGHSTDTQYF
TGTGCCAGCGGCCACAGCACAGATACGCAGTATTTT
>-|TRBV6-5|many|13|TRBJ2-5
CASSYSTQETQYF
TGTGCCAGCAGTTACTCCACTCAAGAGACCCAGTACTTC
>TRBD1|TRBV28|-|15|TRBJ1-2
CASSPGGQSNYGYTF
TGTGCCAGCAGCCCAGGGGGCCAGTCCAACTATGGCTACACCTTC
>TRBD1|TRBV29-1|-|14|TRBJ1-3
CSVEPGQTGNTIYF
TGCAGCGTTGAACCGGGACAGACTGGAAACACCATATATTTT
>TRBD2|TRBV7-2|-|15|TRBJ2-1
CASSPGTSAYNEQFF
TGTGCCAGCAGCCCCGGGACTAGCGCGTACAATGAGCAGTTCTTC
>TRBD1|TRBV28|-|15|TRBJ2-1
CASSLAGGIDNEQFF
TGTGCCAGCAGTTTAGCAGGGGGCATTGACAATGAGCAGTTCTTC
>-|TRBV6-1|once|12|TRBJ1-2
CASSDQRYGYTF
TGTGCCAGCAGTGACCAGCGATATGGCTACACCTTC
>-|TRBV5-6|-|13|TRBJ2-7
CASKTDSPYEQYF
TGTGCCAGCAAGACGGACAGCCCCTACGAGCAGTACTTC
>TRBD2|TRBV3-1/TRBV3-2|-|14|TRBJ2-7
CASSQELAGYEQYF
TGTGCCAGCAGCCAAGAACTAGCGGGTTACGAGCAGTACTTC
>-|TRBV5-6|-|15|TRBJ2-1
CASSSAGLTYNEQFF
TGTGCCAGCAGCTCCGCGGGACTTACCTACAATGAGCAGTTCTTC
>-|TRBV18|-|15|TRBJ1-5
CASSPTGPGNQPQHF
TGTGCCAGCTCACCAACAGGGCCCGGAAATCAGCCCCAGCATTTT
>-|TRBV6-2/TRBV6-3|-|14|TRBJ2-7
CASSYDGVSYEQYF
TGTGCCAGCAGTTACGACGGGGTCTCCTACGAGCAGTACTTC
>TRBD2|TRBV18|once|14|TRBJ2-1
CASSPRLAGDEQFF
TGTGCCAGCTCACCACGACTAGCGGGAGATGAGCAGTTCTTC
>TRBD1|TRBV28|-|13|TRBJ2-7
CATTGTGGRNPDF
TGTGCCACCACCGGGACAGGGGGACGTAACCCGGACTTC
>-|TRBV5-6|-|15|TRBJ2-1
CASSPTGFSYNEQFF
TGTGCCAGCAGCCCTACAGGTTTCTCCTACAATGAGCAGTTCTTC
>TRBD2|TRBV10-3|-|15|TRBJ2-3
CAISDWGLATDTQYF
TGTGCCATCAGTGACTGGGGACTAGCTACAGATACGCAGTATTTT
>-|TRBV4-1|-|17|TRBJ2-3
CASSHNPSMDRSDTQYF
TGCGCCAGCAGCCACAACCCGAGCATGGACAGATCAGATACGCAGTATTTT
>-|TRBV5-5|-|15|TRBJ2-6
CASSLADSGANVLTF
TGTGCCAGCAGCTTAGCGGACTCTGGGGCCAACGTCCTGACTTTC
>-|TRBV7-3|-|15|TRBJ2-5
CASSLTASYGETQYF
TGTGCCAGCAGCTTAACGGCTAGCTACGGGGAGACCCAGTACTTC
>-|TRBV13|-|18|TRBJ2-2
CASSLQPRTDFPTGELFF
TGTGCCAGCAGCCTACAACCTCGGACAGACTTCCCAACCGGGGAGCTGTTTTTT
>TRBD1|TRBV6-6|-|14|TRBJ1-2
CASRGQGAEYGYTF
TGTGCCAGCAGGGGACAGGGGGCCGAGTATGGCTACACCTTC
>TRBD2|TRBV5-4|few|15|TRBJ2-2
CASSRGDYGSGELFF
TGTGCCAGCAGCCGAGGGGACTACGGTTCCGGGGAGCTGTTTTTT
>TRBD2|TRBV7-9|-|17|TRBJ2-5
CASSLIARLADQETQYF
TGTGCCAGCAGCTTAATCGCACGGCTAGCGGACCAAGAGACCCAGTACTTC
>-|TRBV27|-|13|TRBJ2-7
CASTRGHLGEQYF
TGTGCCAGCACCCGGGGACATCTTGGCGAGCAGTACTTC
>-|TRBV12-5|few|14|TRBJ1-2
CASGLDPGVPGYTF
TGTGCTAGTGGTTTGGACCCAGGGGTCCCTGGCTACACCTTC
>-|TRBV19|-|13|TRBJ1-6
CASMDSKDSPLHF
TGTGCCAGTATGGACAGTAAAGATTCACCCCTCCACTTT
>-|TRBV5-4|-|14|TRBJ2-7
CASSLTGTENEQYF
TGTGCCAGCAGCTTGACAGGGACCGAGAACGAGCAGTACTTC
>TRBD2|TRBV5-1|-|17|TRBJ2-5
CASSIGLAGQGGETQYF
TGCGCCAGCAGCATCGGACTAGCGGGACAAGGCGGGGAGACCCAGTACTTC
>TRBD1|TRBV7-9|-|15|TRBJ1-1
CASRSGTGTNTEAFF
TGTGCCAGCAGGTCCGGGACAGGGACGAACACTGAAGCTTTCTTT